Included here is one TCR beta chain sequence, with context. The record originates from a study of blood T cell repertoires in COVID-19. Study details: From T cells, B-cell-depleted T cells, or PBMCs came the material, which was cDNA or gDNA.

CDR1 and CDR2 (germline): SGHRS, YFSETQ. The CDR3 spans 17 residues. Trimming cost V 4 bases and J 8 bases; bases outside gene matches: 13. Repertoires were generated with immunoSEQ multiplex PCR, while TCRdb's copy carries only in-frame clones and drops some. The sample yields approximately 190,000 clones, 70% to 90% seen once. The sequence derives from a woman aged 40 to 49 who had recovered from COVID-19. V and J are TRBV5-1 and TRBJ2-1, with 12 bases identical to TRBD2. The sequencing sample was made of peripheral blood. CDR3 DNA sequence: TGCGCCAGCAGCCCCAACCCCCTAGCGGGAGGGGTCGATGAGCAGTTCTTC. Translating it yields CASSPNPLAGGVDEQFF. Combining the CDR3 with reference TRBV5-1 and TRBJ2-1 gives the whole variable domain KAGVTQTPRYLIKTRGQQVTLSCSPISGHRSVSWYQQTPGQGLQFLFEYFSETQRNKGNFPGRFSGRQFSNSRSEMNVSTLELGDSALYLCASSPNPLAGGVDEQFFGPGTRLTVL.